These 9 T cell receptor beta chains originate from one sample sequenced in a study of T cell responses to AZD1222 COVID-19 vaccine. The protocol was immunoSEQ multiplex PCR, while the TCRdb copy is restricted to in-frame clones and leaves out a portion. The sample consists of fewer than 120,000 clones, about 81% of them appearing once. The sequencing used peripheral blood, collected on day 0 of AZD1222 vaccination. These TCRs come from an adult in good health.

This chain uses TRBV2 with TRBJ1-3; D uncertain. Trimming took 5 bases from V and 0 from J, leaving 11 bases between them. This CDR3 has 15 amino acids. The germline V gene encodes CDR1 SNHLY and CDR2 FYNNEI. The CDR3 coding sequence is TGTGCCAGCAGTATTCGACCCAGCTCTGGAAACACCATATATTTT. Its translation is CASSIRPSSGNTIYF.

The V call is TRBV5-5, the J call TRBJ2-5; TRBD2 matches 8 bases. Germline V gene sequence: CDR1 SGHKS, CDR2 YYEKEE (reference sequence). This CDR3 has 14 amino acids. The J segment lost 7 bases and the V segment lost 4 bases, leaving 9 bases of the junction unmatched. The CDR3 nucleotides are TGTGCCAGCAGCCCGGGTGCGCGGGAGGCGACCCAGTACTTC. This encodes CASSPGAREATQYF.

The chain employs TRBV28 and TRBJ1-4, with D perhaps TRBD1 (6 bases). V dropped 6 bases and J dropped 8 bases, with 19 bases sitting between them. CDR3 size: 15 residues. The V gene's germline CDR1 is MDHEN and CDR2 SYDVKM. The CDR3 spells CASSGAGTGGEKLFF. In DNA form, the CDR3 reads TGTGCCAGCAGCGGGGCCGGGACGGGGGGCGAAAAACTGTTTTTT.

The rearrangement joins TRBV2 to TRBJ2-1; D is possibly TRBD2 (6 bases). Trimming cost V 3 bases and J 7 bases, with 10 bases left between them. The CDR3 runs to 13 residues. Germline-derived CDR1 and CDR2 are SNHLY and FYNNEI. CDR3 coding DNA: TGTGCCAGCAGTGAGGGGCGGGGAAATGAGCAGTTCTTC. Translated: CASSEGRGNEQFF.

The chain carries TRBV12-3 or TRBV12-4 and TRBJ2-5; D is tentatively TRBD1 or TRBD2 (5 bases each). The CDR3 runs 13 residues. The V gene lost 2 bases and the J gene lost 5 bases, with 9 bases spanning the gap. The CDR3 nucleotides are TGTGCCAGCAGTTTACCCGAGGGGGAGACCCAGTACTTC. Its translation is CASSLPEGETQYF.

The V and J genes are TRBV6-2 or TRBV6-3 and TRBJ2-1, with TRBD2 identical over 11 bases. This CDR3 has 16 residues. J was trimmed by 4 bases and V by 5 bases; bases with no gene match: 7. CDR1 MNHEY and CDR2 SVGEGT come from the germline V gene. CDR3 coding DNA: TGTGCCAGCAGTCTAGGGACTAGCGGAAAATACAATGAGCAGTTCTTC. Translated: CASSLGTSGKYNEQFF.

The rearrangement links TRBV28 to TRBJ2-1; D is unresolved. V lost 3 bases and J 0 bases, leaving 6 bases between the germline ends. The germline V gene encodes CDR1 MDHEN and CDR2 SYDVKM. There are 14 residues in the CDR3. The CDR3 protein is CASSLPSSYNEQFF. CDR3 in DNA: TGTGCCAGCAGTTTGCCGAGCTCCTACAATGAGCAGTTCTTC.

CDR3 sequence (DNA): TGTGCCAGCAGTGGCGTGAATAGGGGGCCCGGGGAGCTGTTTTTT. Its protein product is CASSGVNRGPGELFF. V gene TRBV6-2 or TRBV6-3 combines with J gene TRBJ2-2; 7 bases fit TRBD1. This CDR3 is built from 15 residues. Unmatched junction bases numbered 9, after V lost 5 bases and J lost 6 bases. Germline loops: CDR1 MNHEY, CDR2 SVGEGT.

A few counts support this clone. The chain links TRBV7-9 to TRBJ2-3; 8 bases are shared with TRBD1. CDR1 and CDR2 (germline): SEHNR, FQNEAQ (reference sequence). V was pared by 5 bases and J by 6 bases, with 7 bases of the junction left unmatched. The CDR3 consists of 14 residues. CDR3 region: CASSLQGAGDTQYF. The CDR3 nucleotides read TGTGCCAGCAGCCTTCAGGGGGCAGGGGATACGCAGTATTTT. Full variable domain (outside the CDR3, taken from reference TRBV7-9 and TRBJ2-3): DTGVSQNPRHKITKRGQNVTFRCDPISEHNRLYWYRQTLGQGPEFLTYFQNEAQLEKSRLLSDRFSAERPKGSFSTLEIQRTEQGDSAMYLCASSLQGAGDTQYFGPGTRLTVL.